This T cell receptor (beta chain) was sequenced during a study of response to subunit inactivated influenza vaccine. General study results and limits: Each seasonal influenza vaccination, the authors suggested, recruits few new T cells.

TCRdb reprocessed the RT-PCR reads with MiXCR, giving one entry per CDR3 protein. The table shows 290,000 or so distinct CDR3 sequences, with 20% to 25% occurring only once. For this clonotype: Its antigen remains unknown. Germline is not matched at one junction end, which may reflect a read error.

CDR3 size: 13 residues. Germline-derived CDR1 and CDR2 are MNHEY and SVGEGT. This sequence originates from a man aged 50-75 years who received an inactivated influenza vaccine. This material consisted of PBMCs from blood, taken 21 months after vaccination. This rearrangement joins TRBV6-2 or TRBV6-3 to TRBJ1-6; D is unresolved. The CDR3 protein is CASAGINNSALHF. The CDR3 region has the DNA TGTGCCAGCGCCGGGATCAATAATTCAGCCCTCCACTTT.